A selection of T cell receptor beta chains follows, all from one sample in a study of cytomegalovirus exposure and HLA in healthy donors. TCRdb's copy holds only in-frame clones and misses some; the assay was immunoSEQ multiplex PCR. This table holds roughly 140,000 clones, 76% found once. Material for sequencing was PBMCs. These receptors originate from a man aged 18 to 35 in good health and CMV-seronegative. Both conserved end residues are part of each CDR3. Fields, in order: D gene, clone size, V gene, J gene, CDR3 DNA, CDR3 protein. D genes are given only for firm matches. Rows may omit the clone size; those that give it use once, few, many or a size class.

D gene: TRBD2
clone size: once
V gene: TRBV5-4
J gene: TRBJ2-1
CDR3 DNA: TGTGCCAGCAGCCCCATTCGGCTAGCGGGAGACAAGGGGTCTTACAATGAGCAGTTCTTC
CDR3 protein: CASSPIRLAGDKGSYNEQFF

D gene: TRBD2
clone size: few
V gene: TRBV30
J gene: TRBJ2-5
CDR3 DNA: TGTGCCTGGAGTTTTGGCGGGAGGACAGAGACCCAGTACTTC
CDR3 protein: CAWSFGGRTETQYF

D gene: -
clone size: -
V gene: TRBV6-5
J gene: TRBJ2-7
CDR3 DNA: TGTGCCAGCAGTTACATTGCGGAGTCATACGAGCAGTACTTC
CDR3 protein: CASSYIAESYEQYF

D gene: -
clone size: -
V gene: TRBV28
J gene: TRBJ1-2
CDR3 DNA: TGTGCCAGCAGTAGACAGACTTATGGCTACACCTTC
CDR3 protein: CASSRQTYGYTF

D gene: -
clone size: -
V gene: TRBV5-1
J gene: TRBJ2-2
CDR3 DNA: TGCGCCAGCAACCCAGGGCGAGTAACCGGGGAGCTGTTTTTT
CDR3 protein: CASNPGRVTGELFF

D gene: TRBD1
clone size: -
V gene: TRBV7-2
J gene: TRBJ1-5
CDR3 DNA: TGTGCCAGCACCCGAGGGGGGACAGGGGGACAGCCCCAGCATTTT
CDR3 protein: CASTRGGTGGQPQHF

D gene: TRBD2
clone size: -
V gene: TRBV7-9
J gene: TRBJ2-3
CDR3 DNA: TGTGCCAGCAGCCGGACTAGCGGAAGCACAGATACGCAGTATTTT
CDR3 protein: CASSRTSGSTDTQYF

D gene: TRBD1
clone size: -
V gene: TRBV7-9
J gene: TRBJ1-5
CDR3 DNA: TGTGCCAGCAGCCTAACGGGACAGATAAATCAGCCCCAGCATTTT
CDR3 protein: CASSLTGQINQPQHF

D gene: -
clone size: few
V gene: TRBV29-1
J gene: TRBJ2-2
CDR3 DNA: TGCAGCGTTGAAGATATCGCAGGCCTCTCCGGGGAGCTGTTTTTT
CDR3 protein: CSVEDIAGLSGELFF

D gene: -
clone size: -
V gene: TRBV13
J gene: TRBJ2-3
CDR3 DNA: TGTGCCAGCAGCTTAAGGGGGGGAGTGCCAGATACGCAGTATTTT
CDR3 protein: CASSLRGGVPDTQYF

D gene: -
clone size: -
V gene: TRBV2
J gene: TRBJ2-3
CDR3 DNA: TGTGCCAGCAGTGGGGGTGCGGGAACGCAGTATTTT
CDR3 protein: CASSGGAGTQYF

D gene: TRBD1
clone size: -
V gene: TRBV6-1
J gene: TRBJ2-7
CDR3 DNA: TGTGCCAGCAGTGGGGACACCCGGACAGGTTCAGGTTACGAGCAGTACTTC
CDR3 protein: CASSGDTRTGSGYEQYF

D gene: -
clone size: -
V gene: TRBV7-9
J gene: TRBJ1-5
CDR3 DNA: TGTGCCAGCAGCTTAGCGCCTGGGACACCTAGCAATCAGCCCCAGCATTTT
CDR3 protein: CASSLAPGTPSNQPQHF

D gene: TRBD1
clone size: -
V gene: TRBV5-1
J gene: TRBJ1-1
CDR3 DNA: TGCGCCAGCAGCTTGGTAGCAGGGGGGACTGAAGCTTTCTTT
CDR3 protein: CASSLVAGGTEAFF

D gene: -
clone size: -
V gene: TRBV6-5
J gene: TRBJ2-1
CDR3 DNA: TGTGCCAGCAGTTCCATCCCGCACAGGACCCGCGGTGAGCAGTTCTTC
CDR3 protein: CASSSIPHRTRGEQFF

D gene: -
clone size: once
V gene: TRBV6-1
J gene: TRBJ2-3
CDR3 DNA: TGTGCCAGCAGTGAAAGGCGGGTCTCTAGCACAGATACGCAGTATTTT
CDR3 protein: CASSERRVSSTDTQYF

D gene: TRBD2
clone size: -
V gene: TRBV9
J gene: TRBJ2-5
CDR3 DNA: TGTGCCAGCAGCGGCCGGGACTATTTAGAGACCCAGTACTTC
CDR3 protein: CASSGRDYLETQYF

D gene: TRBD1
clone size: -
V gene: TRBV7-2
J gene: TRBJ2-7
CDR3 DNA: TGTGCCAGCAGCCCCACCGGGACAGTTGGATACGAGCAGTACTTC
CDR3 protein: CASSPTGTVGYEQYF

D gene: TRBD1
clone size: few
V gene: TRBV7-3
J gene: TRBJ2-2
CDR3 DNA: TGTGCCAGCAGCTCTTACAGGGGGCCGGACACCGGGGAGCTGTTTTTT
CDR3 protein: CASSSYRGPDTGELFF

D gene: -
clone size: once
V gene: TRBV6-5
J gene: TRBJ1-2
CDR3 DNA: TGTGCCAGCAGTTATTCCCGGGGGCGGGGGGGCTACACCTTC
CDR3 protein: CASSYSRGRGGYTF

D gene: TRBD1
clone size: -
V gene: TRBV18
J gene: TRBJ2-5
CDR3 DNA: TGTGCCAGCTCACCGGGACAGCCGGAGACCCAGTACTTC
CDR3 protein: CASSPGQPETQYF

D gene: TRBD1
clone size: -
V gene: TRBV28
J gene: TRBJ1-2
CDR3 DNA: TGTGCCAGCAGCCTTATTGACAGGGTACGGGGCTACACCTTC
CDR3 protein: CASSLIDRVRGYTF

D gene: -
clone size: -
V gene: TRBV4-1
J gene: TRBJ2-4
CDR3 DNA: TGCGCCAGCAGCCAAGATCAGCGTGGTACAGGGCAAAACATTCAGTACTTC
CDR3 protein: CASSQDQRGTGQNIQYF

D gene: -
clone size: -
V gene: TRBV14
J gene: TRBJ2-6
CDR3 DNA: TGTGCCAGCAGCCCACAGTACTCTGGGGCCAACGTCCTGACTTTC
CDR3 protein: CASSPQYSGANVLTF

D gene: -
clone size: -
V gene: TRBV5-6
J gene: TRBJ1-1
CDR3 DNA: TGTGCCAGCAGCTTCGGGGGTGGGGACACTGAAGCTTTCTTT
CDR3 protein: CASSFGGGDTEAFF

D gene: TRBD2
clone size: -
V gene: TRBV10-3
J gene: TRBJ2-5
CDR3 DNA: TGTGCCACAGAGTCGGGGCTAGCGGGGGAAGAGACCCAGTACTTC
CDR3 protein: CATESGLAGEETQYF

D gene: TRBD1
clone size: -
V gene: TRBV19
J gene: TRBJ1-2
CDR3 DNA: TGTGCCAGTAGTATAGGGGACAGGGCGGACTATGGCTACACCTTC
CDR3 protein: CASSIGDRADYGYTF

D gene: -
clone size: -
V gene: TRBV29-1
J gene: TRBJ2-2
CDR3 DNA: TGCAGCGTTGAAGATCCCCTTTACACCGGGGAGCTGTTTTTT
CDR3 protein: CSVEDPLYTGELFF

D gene: -
clone size: -
V gene: TRBV27
J gene: TRBJ2-7
CDR3 DNA: TGTGCCAGCAGTTTATCGGGATCAGGGCCCTACGAGCAGTACTTC
CDR3 protein: CASSLSGSGPYEQYF

D gene: -
clone size: -
V gene: TRBV9
J gene: TRBJ2-3
CDR3 DNA: TGTGCCAGCAGCGTAGCTAGCACAGATACGCAGTATTTT
CDR3 protein: CASSVASTDTQYF

D gene: TRBD2
clone size: -
V gene: TRBV4-2
J gene: TRBJ2-7
CDR3 DNA: TGTGCCAGCAGCCAAGGACTAGCTGTTACCTACGAGCAGTACTTC
CDR3 protein: CASSQGLAVTYEQYF

D gene: TRBD1
clone size: -
V gene: TRBV7-9
J gene: TRBJ2-1
CDR3 DNA: TGTGCCAGCAGCTTAGACAGGGGAGCTTACAATGAGCAGTTCTTC
CDR3 protein: CASSLDRGAYNEQFF

D gene: -
clone size: -
V gene: TRBV5-4
J gene: TRBJ2-3
CDR3 DNA: TGTGCCAGCAGCCGAGAGGTACACACAGATACGCAGTATTTT
CDR3 protein: CASSREVHTDTQYF